The 12 T cell receptor beta chains listed next were all sequenced from one sample in a study of blood T cell repertoires in COVID-19 (dated by TCRdb to the early 2020s). The library was produced with the immunoSEQ multiplex PCR assay. TCRdb took this table from immuneACCESS and kept in-frame rearrangements with V and J called. Such tables lack part of the clones; where checked against another copy, unresolved V genes explain under half of the gap, and the rest is unexplained. The sample has over 130,000 clones on record, 84% of them singletons. Jointly, the top ten make up over 2% of the sample. Material for sequencing was peripheral blood. The receptors come from a man aged 70-80 years with acute or convalescent COVID-19.

The chain couples TRBV6-6 to TRBJ2-7, with TRBD1 identical over 10 bases. This CDR3 is built from 15 residues. Germline CDR1 MNHNY, CDR2 SVGAGI (reference sequence). V shed 2 bases, J shed 3 bases, and the junction held 4 bases outside the gene matches. The CDR3 region is CASSYVDRGDYEQYF. The CDR3 bases are TGTGCCAGCAGTTACGTGGACAGGGGGGACTACGAGCAGTACTTC.

This chain joins TRBV19 and TRBJ1-1; 8 nucleotides match TRBD1. The germline V gene has CDR1 LNHDA and CDR2 SQIVND (reference sequence). The length of the CDR3 is 13 residues. Trimming removed 4 bases from V and 7 bases from J; junction bases left unmatched: 5. The CDR3: CASSKPGGVEAFF. CDR3 sequence (DNA): TGTGCCAGTAGTAAACCAGGGGGCGTTGAAGCTTTCTTT.

The V gene is TRBV29-1, the J gene TRBJ2-7; possibly TRBD1 for D (9 bases). V lost 6 bases and J lost 9, with 18 bases in between. CDR3 size: 12 residues. Germline CDR1 SQVTM, CDR2 ANQGSEA. This chain's CDR3 is CSVWDRAGGQYF. CDR3 DNA sequence: TGCAGCGTCTGGGACAGGGCGGGGGGGCAGTACTTC.

The rearrangement joins TRBV5-8 to TRBJ1-2; weak D call: TRBD1 (6 bases). Germline lookup yields CDR1 SGHTS and CDR2 YDEGEE. This CDR3 has 15 amino acids. Trimming cost V 2 bases and J 4 bases, with 15 bases left between them. The CDR3 DNA sequence: TGTGCCAGCAGCTTCGGCCCAGGGGAGGGCTATGGCTACACCTTC. As protein: CASSFGPGEGYGYTF.

This chain uses TRBV11-2 with TRBJ2-3; maybe TRBD2 (6 bases). Trimming took off 6 bases at V and 2 bases at J, with 9 bases between the two ends. Germline CDR1 SGHAT, CDR2 FQNNGV. This CDR3 spans 13 amino acids. Written as DNA, the CDR3 is TGTGCCAGCAGGGAGGGGAACACAGATACGCAGTATTTT. Translating gives CASREGNTDTQYF.

The chain carries TRBV19 and TRBJ2-2; D gene unclear. CDR1 is LNHDA, CDR2 SQIVND, per germline (reference sequence). The CDR3 is made up of 14 amino acids. Trimming removed 7 bases at V and 4 bases at J, with 13 bases between. CDR3 coding DNA: TGTGCCAGTACAACCGGCCGGAGCACCGGGGAGCTGTTTTTT. It encodes CASTTGRSTGELFF. The whole variable domain, remainder taken from reference TRBV19 and TRBJ2-2, is DGGITQSPKYLFRKEGQNVTLSCEQNLNHDAMYWYRQDPGQGLRLIYYSQIVNDFQKGDIAEGYSVSREKKESFPLTVTSAQKNPTAFYLCASTTGRSTGELFFGEGSRLTVL.

This clone was detected a few times. The J gene is TRBJ1-2, the V gene TRBV12-3 or TRBV12-4; the match to TRBD1 covers 9 bases. Trimming cost V 8 bases and J 6 bases; bases outside gene matches: 7. This CDR3 comprises 13 residues. The CDR3 here is CASGTGTRDGYTF. In nucleotides, the CDR3 is TGTGCCAGCGGGACAGGGACCCGGGATGGCTACACCTTC.

The chain has TRBV3-1 (or the pseudogene TRBV3-2) and TRBJ2-3, with D uncertain. The germline V and J ends were trimmed by 2 bases and 0 bases, with 9 bases remaining between them. In germline, CDR1 is LGHDT, CDR2 YNNKEL (reference sequence). This CDR3 is built from 15 residues. CDR3 in DNA: TGTGCCAGCAGCCAATTTATATCTAGCACAGATACGCAGTATTTT. Protein: CASSQFISSTDTQYF.

The chain combines TRBV9 with TRBJ1-3, with 8 bases identical to TRBD1. The CDR3 sequence is 19 residues long. V gave up 3 bases and J gave up 1 base; unmatched junction bases: 15. The germline V gene encodes CDR1 SGDLS and CDR2 YYNGEE. For the CDR3, the DNA is TGTGCCAGCAGCGCGAGGGGGTTACAGACAGGGGTATCTGGAAACACCATATATTTT. It yields the protein CASSARGLQTGVSGNTIYF.

The chain employs TRBV6-4 and TRBJ2-2; D possibly corresponds to TRBD2 (5 bases). Germline CDR1 and CDR2: MRHNA and SNTAGT. This CDR3 comprises 14 residues. Trimming stripped 6 bases from V and 4 bases from J, with 12 bases between. This CDR3 is CASSRGHPTGELFF. The CDR3 DNA is TGTGCCAGCAGCCGCGGGCACCCCACCGGGGAGCTGTTTTTT.

This chain joins TRBV2 and TRBJ2-5, with 9 bases matching TRBD2. The V segment lost 6 bases and the J segment 5 bases; nucleotides outside the gene matches: 13. Germline CDR1 SNHLY, CDR2 FYNNEI. The CDR3 runs 16 residues. The CDR3 sequence: CASRGIAGATWETQYF. The CDR3 nucleotides are TGTGCCAGCAGGGGTATAGCGGGGGCGACCTGGGAGACCCAGTACTTC. The full variable domain, in which reference TRBV2 and TRBJ2-5 provide the parts outside the CDR3, is EPEVTQTPSHQVTQMGQEVILRCVPISNHLYFYWYRQILGQKVEFLVSFYNNEISEKSEIFDDQFSVERPDGSNFTLKIRSTKLEDSAMYFCASRGIAGATWETQYFGPGTRLLVL.

A single count supports this clone. The chain joins TRBV2 to TRBJ2-1; 11 positions match TRBD2. Germline lookup yields CDR1 SNHLY and CDR2 FYNNEI. This CDR3 region has 16 residues. With 4 bases clipped from V and 6 bases from J, the junction kept 8 bases outside the gene matches. The CDR3 region has the DNA TGTGCCAGCAGTGGTATAGCGGGAGGGCCGGGCAATGAGCAGTTCTTC. This encodes CASSGIAGGPGNEQFF.